The present TCR beta chain was sequenced within a study of blood T cell repertoires in COVID-19. About the study: In each case, the material was cDNA or gDNA derived from T cells, B-cell-depleted T cells, or PBMCs.

In the study's own analysis: Estimated nucleated cell counts came from reference gene primer amplification. The protocol was immunoSEQ multiplex PCR, while the TCRdb copy is restricted to in-frame clones and leaves out a portion. D and trimming come from the DNA, and the V and J calls and clone size come from that table. The sample lists over 150,000 clones, 78% occurring once. Per the germline V gene, CDR1 is LGHDT and CDR2 is YNNKEL (reference sequence). The CDR3 extends over 15 amino acids. Trimming removed 3 bases from V and 6 bases from J; junction bases left unmatched: 9. The sequence came from an elderly man with acute or convalescent COVID-19. This chain links TRBV3-1 (or the pseudogene TRBV3-2) with TRBJ1-1; 8 bases fit TRBD1. Sequenced material: peripheral blood. CDR3 amino acids: CASSQIGQGVPEAFF. DNA for the CDR3: TGTGCCAGCAGCCAGATTGGACAGGGAGTCCCTGAAGCTTTCTTT.